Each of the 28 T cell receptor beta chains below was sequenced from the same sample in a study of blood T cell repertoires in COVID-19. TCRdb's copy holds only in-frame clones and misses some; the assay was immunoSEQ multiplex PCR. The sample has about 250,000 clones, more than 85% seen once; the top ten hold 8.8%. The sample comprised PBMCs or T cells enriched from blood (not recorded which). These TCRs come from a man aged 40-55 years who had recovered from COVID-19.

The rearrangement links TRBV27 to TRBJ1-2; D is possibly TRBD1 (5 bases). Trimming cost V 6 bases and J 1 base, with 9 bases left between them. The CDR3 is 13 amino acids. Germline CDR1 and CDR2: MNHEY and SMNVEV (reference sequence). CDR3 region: CASRTVNNYGYTF. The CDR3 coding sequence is TGTGCCAGCAGGACAGTTAATAACTATGGCTACACCTTC.

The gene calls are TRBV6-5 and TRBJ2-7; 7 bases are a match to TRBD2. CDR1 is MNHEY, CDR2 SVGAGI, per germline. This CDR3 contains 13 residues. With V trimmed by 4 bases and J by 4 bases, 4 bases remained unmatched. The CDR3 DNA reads TGTGCCAGCAGTTGGAAGCGGGGATACGAGCAGTACTTC. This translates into CASSWKRGYEQYF.

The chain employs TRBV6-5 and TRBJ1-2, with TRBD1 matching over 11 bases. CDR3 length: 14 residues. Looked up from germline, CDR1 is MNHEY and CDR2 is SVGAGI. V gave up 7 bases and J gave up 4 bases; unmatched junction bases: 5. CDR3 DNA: TGTGCCAGCATTCGGACAGGGGGCTCCTATGGCTACACCTTC. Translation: CASIRTGGSYGYTF.

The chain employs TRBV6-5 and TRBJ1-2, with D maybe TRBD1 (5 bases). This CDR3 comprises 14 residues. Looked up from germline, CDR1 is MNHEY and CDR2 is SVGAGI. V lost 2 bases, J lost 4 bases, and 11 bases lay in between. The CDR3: CASSYGGARYGYTF. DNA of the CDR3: TGTGCCAGCAGTTACGGAGGGGCACGCTATGGCTACACCTTC.

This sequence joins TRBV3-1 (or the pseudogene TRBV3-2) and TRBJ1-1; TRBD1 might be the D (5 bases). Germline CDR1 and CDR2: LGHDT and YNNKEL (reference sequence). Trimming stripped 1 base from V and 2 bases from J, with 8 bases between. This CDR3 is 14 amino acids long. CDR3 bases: TGTGCCAGCAGCCAAGCTGGGGCTAACACTGAAGCTTTCTTT. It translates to CASSQAGANTEAFF.

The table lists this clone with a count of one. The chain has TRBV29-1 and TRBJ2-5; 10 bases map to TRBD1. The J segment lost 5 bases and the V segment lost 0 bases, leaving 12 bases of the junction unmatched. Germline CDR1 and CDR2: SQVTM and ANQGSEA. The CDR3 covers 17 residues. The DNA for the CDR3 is TGCAGCGTTGAAGATCGCGGGACAGGGGCGGACGCGGAGACCCAGTACTTC. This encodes CSVEDRGTGADAETQYF.

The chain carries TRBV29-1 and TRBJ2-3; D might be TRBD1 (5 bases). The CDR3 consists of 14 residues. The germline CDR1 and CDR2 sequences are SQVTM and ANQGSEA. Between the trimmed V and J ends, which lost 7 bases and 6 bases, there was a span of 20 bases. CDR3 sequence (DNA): TGCAGCGCTAACCAGGGCGGCCAAGGGGATACGCAGTATTTT. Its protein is CSANQGGQGDTQYF.

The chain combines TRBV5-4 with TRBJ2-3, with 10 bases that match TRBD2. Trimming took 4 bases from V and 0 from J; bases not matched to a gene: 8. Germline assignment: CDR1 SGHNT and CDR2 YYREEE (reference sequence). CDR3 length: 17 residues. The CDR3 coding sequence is TGTGCCAGCAGCACCGCGCCGACTAGCGGGAGCACAGATACGCAGTATTTT. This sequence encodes CASSTAPTSGSTDTQYF. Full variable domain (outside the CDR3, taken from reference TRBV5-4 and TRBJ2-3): ETGVTQSPTHLIKTRGQQVTLRCSSQSGHNTVSWYQQALGQGPQFIFQYYREEENGRGNFPPRFSGLQFPNYSSELNVNALELDDSALYLCASSTAPTSGSTDTQYFGPGTRLTVL.

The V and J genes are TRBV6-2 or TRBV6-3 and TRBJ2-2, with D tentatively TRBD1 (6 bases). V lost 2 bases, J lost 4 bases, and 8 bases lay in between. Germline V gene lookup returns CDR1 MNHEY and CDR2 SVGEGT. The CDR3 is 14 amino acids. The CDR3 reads CASSYGTLTGELFF. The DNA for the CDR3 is TGTGCCAGCAGTTACGGGACACTCACCGGGGAGCTGTTTTTT.

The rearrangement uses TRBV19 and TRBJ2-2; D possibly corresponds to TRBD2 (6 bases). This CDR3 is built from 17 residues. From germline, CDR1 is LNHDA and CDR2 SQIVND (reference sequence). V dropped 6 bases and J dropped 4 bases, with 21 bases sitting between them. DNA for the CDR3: TGTGCCAGTAGCTCCTGGCTAGCGCAGGGTGGCACCGGGGAGCTGTTTTTT. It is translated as CASSSWLAQGGTGELFF.

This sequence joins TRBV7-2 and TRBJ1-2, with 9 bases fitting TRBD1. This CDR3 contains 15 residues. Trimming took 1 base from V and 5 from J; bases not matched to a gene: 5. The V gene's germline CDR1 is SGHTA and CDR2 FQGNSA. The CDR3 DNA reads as TGTGCCAGCAGCTTAGACAGGGGGCGCCGGTATGGCTACACCTTC. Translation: CASSLDRGRRYGYTF.

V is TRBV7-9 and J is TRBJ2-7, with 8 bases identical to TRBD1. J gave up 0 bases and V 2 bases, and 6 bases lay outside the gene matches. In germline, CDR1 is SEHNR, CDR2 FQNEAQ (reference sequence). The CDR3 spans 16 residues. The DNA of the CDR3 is TGTGCCAGCAGCTTACACCCAGGGGGCCTCTCCTACGAGCAGTACTTC. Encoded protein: CASSLHPGGLSYEQYF.

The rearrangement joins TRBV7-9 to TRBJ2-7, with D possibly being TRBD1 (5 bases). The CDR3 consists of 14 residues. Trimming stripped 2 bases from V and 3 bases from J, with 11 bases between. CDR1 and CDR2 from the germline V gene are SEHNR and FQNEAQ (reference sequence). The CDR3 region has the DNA TGTGCCAGCAGCTTATTGCCCGACAGCTACGAGCAGTACTTC. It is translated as CASSLLPDSYEQYF.

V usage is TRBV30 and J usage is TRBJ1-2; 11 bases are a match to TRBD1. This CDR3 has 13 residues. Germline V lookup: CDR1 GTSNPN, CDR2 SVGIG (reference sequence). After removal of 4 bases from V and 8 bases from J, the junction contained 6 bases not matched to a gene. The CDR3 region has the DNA TGTGCCTGGAACTACGGGACAGGGGGAGGCTACACCTTC. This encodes CAWNYGTGGGYTF.

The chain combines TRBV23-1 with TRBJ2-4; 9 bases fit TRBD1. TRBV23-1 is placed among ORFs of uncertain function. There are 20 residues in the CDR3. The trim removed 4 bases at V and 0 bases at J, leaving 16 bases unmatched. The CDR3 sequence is CASSPPPGEQGASAKNIQYF. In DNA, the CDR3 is TGCGCCAGCAGTCCCCCACCAGGGGAACAGGGGGCTTCAGCCAAAAACATTCAGTACTTC.

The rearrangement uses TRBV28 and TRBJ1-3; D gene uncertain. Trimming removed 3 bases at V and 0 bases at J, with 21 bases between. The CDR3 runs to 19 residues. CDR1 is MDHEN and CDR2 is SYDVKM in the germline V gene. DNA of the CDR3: TGTGCCAGCAGTTTCGCGTTAGGGCAGAGGGATAGCTCTGGAAACACCATATATTTT. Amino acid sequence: CASSFALGQRDSSGNTIYF.

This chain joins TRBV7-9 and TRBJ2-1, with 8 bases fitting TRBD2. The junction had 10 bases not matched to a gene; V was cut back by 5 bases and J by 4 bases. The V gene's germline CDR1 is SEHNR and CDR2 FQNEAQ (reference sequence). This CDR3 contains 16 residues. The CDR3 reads CASSDKAGVVYNEQFF. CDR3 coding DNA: TGTGCCAGCAGCGATAAAGCGGGAGTGGTTTACAATGAGCAGTTCTTC.

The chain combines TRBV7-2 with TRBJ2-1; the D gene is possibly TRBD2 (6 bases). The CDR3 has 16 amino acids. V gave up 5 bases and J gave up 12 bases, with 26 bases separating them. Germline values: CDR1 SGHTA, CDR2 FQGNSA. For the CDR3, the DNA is TGTGCCAGCAGCGCGGGGATTTCGGGAGTTACAATGAGGCAGTTCTTC. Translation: CASSAGISGVTMRQFF. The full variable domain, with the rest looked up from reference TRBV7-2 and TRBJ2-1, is GAGVSQSPSNKVTEKGKDVELRCDPISGHTALYWYRQSLGQGLEFLIYFQGNSAPDKSGLPSDRFSAERTGGSVSTLTIQRTQQEDSAVYLCASSAGISGVTMRQFFGPGTRLTVL.

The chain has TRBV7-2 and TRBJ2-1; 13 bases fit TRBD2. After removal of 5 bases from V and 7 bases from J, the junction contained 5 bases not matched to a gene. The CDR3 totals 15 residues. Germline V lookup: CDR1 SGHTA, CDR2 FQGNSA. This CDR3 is CASSPRLAGGNEQFF. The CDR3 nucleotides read TGTGCCAGCAGCCCGAGACTAGCGGGAGGTAATGAGCAGTTCTTC.

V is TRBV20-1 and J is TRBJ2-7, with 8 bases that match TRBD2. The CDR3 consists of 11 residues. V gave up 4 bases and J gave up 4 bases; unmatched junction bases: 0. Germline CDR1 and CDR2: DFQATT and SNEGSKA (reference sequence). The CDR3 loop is CSAKREYEQYF. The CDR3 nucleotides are TGCAGTGCTAAGCGGGAGTACGAGCAGTACTTC.

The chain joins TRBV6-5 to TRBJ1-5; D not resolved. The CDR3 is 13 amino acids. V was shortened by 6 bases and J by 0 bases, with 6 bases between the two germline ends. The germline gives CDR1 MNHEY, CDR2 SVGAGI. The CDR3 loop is CASRRDSNQPQHF. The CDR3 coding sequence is TGTGCCAGCAGACGGGATAGCAATCAGCCCCAGCATTTT.

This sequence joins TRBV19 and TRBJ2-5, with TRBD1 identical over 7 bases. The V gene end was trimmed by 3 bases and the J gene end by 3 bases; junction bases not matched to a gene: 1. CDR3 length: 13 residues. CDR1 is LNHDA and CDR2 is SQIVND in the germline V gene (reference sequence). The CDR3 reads CASSIGTEETQYF. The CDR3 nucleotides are TGTGCCAGTAGTATCGGGACAGAAGAGACCCAGTACTTC.

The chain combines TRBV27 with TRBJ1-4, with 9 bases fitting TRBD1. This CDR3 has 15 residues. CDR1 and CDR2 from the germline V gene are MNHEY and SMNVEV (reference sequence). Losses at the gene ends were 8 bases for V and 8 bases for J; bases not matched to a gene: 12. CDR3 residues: CASAAYRGPGEKLFF. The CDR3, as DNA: TGTGCCAGCGCGGCCTACAGGGGGCCGGGGGAAAAACTGTTTTTT.

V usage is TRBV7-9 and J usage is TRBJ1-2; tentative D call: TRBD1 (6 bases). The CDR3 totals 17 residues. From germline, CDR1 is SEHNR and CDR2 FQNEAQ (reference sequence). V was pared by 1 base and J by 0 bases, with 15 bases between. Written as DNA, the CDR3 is TGTGCCAGCAGCTTAGTCTACAGGGAGATAGCTAACTATGGCTACACCTTC. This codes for CASSLVYREIANYGYTF.

CDR3 sequence reads: CASSDWDTWRGITDTQYF. In nucleotides, the CDR3 is TGTGCCAGCAGTGACTGGGATACGTGGCGGGGGATCACAGATACGCAGTATTTT. The rearrangement uses TRBV6-4 and TRBJ2-3; 7 bases align to TRBD2. The V gene's germline CDR1 is MRHNA and CDR2 SNTAGT. The CDR3 loop spans 18 amino acids. The V gene end was trimmed by 1 base and the J gene end by 2 bases; junction bases not matched to a gene: 12.

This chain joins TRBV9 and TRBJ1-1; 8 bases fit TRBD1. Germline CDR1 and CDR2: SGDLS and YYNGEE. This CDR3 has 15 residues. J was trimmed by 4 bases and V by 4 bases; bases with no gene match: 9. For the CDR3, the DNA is TGTGCCAGCAGCCCCCAGGACAGGGTGGGCACTGAAGCTTTCTTT. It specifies CASSPQDRVGTEAFF.

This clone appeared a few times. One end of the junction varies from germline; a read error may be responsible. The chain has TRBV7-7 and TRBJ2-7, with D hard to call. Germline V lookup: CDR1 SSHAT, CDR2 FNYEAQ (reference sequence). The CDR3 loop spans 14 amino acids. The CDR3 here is CASSLTPETYEQYF. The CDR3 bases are TGTGCTAGCAGCTTAACTCCCGAAACCTACGAGCAGTACTTC.

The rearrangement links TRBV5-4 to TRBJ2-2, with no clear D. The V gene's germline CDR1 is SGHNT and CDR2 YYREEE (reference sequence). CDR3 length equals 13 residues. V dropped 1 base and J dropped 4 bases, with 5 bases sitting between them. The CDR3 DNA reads TGTGCCAGCAGCTTGTACAGCACCGGGGAGCTGTTTTTT. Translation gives CASSLYSTGELFF.